This TCR beta chain is from a study of T-cell memory formation after mild COVID-19. Study observations and caveats: Nothing confirmed that second-wave clones peaking on day 37 were specific for SARS-CoV-2.

There are a few counts of this clonotype. Its target is unknown. TCRdb recomputed calls from the 5' RACE reads with MiXCR, one row per CDR3 protein. The table shows 410,000 or so distinct CDR3 sequences, with 23% occurring only once. Germline V gives CDR1 LGHNA, CDR2 YSLEER. The junction had 13 bases not matched to a gene; V was cut back by 4 bases and J by 2 bases. The CDR3 is made up of 17 amino acids. This sequence joins TRBV4-3 and TRBJ2-7; 8 nucleotides match TRBD2. The source of this sequence is an adult woman who had mild COVID-19 (a few samples of this study predate the infection). Cell type and time point are not known. Sequencing was done on a sample of PBMCs or a T cell subset sorted from them (not recorded which). CDR3 nucleotides: TGCGCCAGCAGCCCGCAAGGAGCGGGAGTAACCCCCTACGAGCAGTACTTC. As protein: CASSPQGAGVTPYEQYF.